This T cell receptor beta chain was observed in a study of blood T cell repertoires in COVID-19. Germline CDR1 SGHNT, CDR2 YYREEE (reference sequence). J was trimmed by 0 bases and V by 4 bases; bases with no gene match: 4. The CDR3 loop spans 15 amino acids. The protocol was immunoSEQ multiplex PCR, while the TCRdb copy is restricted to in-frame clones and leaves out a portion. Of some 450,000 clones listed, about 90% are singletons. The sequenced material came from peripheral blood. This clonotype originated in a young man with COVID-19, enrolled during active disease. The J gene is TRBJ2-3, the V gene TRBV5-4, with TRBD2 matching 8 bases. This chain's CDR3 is CASSLSGTSTDTQYF. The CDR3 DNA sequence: TGTGCCAGCAGCCTTAGCGGGACAAGCACAGATACGCAGTATTTT.